The clone carrying this TCR beta chain was counted many times. Its target is unknown. Trimming at V came to 1 base and at J to 7 bases, leaving 3 bases not matched to a gene. CDR1 is SGHTA and CDR2 is FQGNSA in the germline V gene. The CDR3 consists of 15 residues. The record originates from a study of T-cell reconstitution after alpha-beta-depleted transplantation in children. The TCRbeta library was prepared with unique molecular identifiers. TCRdb redid the calling of the PCR reads with MiXCR, one entry per CDR3 protein. This table holds roughly 500,000 distinct CDR3 sequences, 10% found once. Findings and limits, study-wide: The origin of alpha-beta T cells about two months after transplant was reportedly several hundred expanded graft clones. When one year had passed after transplant, most T-cell counts and diversity came from newly produced T cells. In some patients, recipient T cells and intrathymic progenitors surviving conditioning explained high day-60 diversity.

The sequence was obtained from a child aged 2 to 10 with inherited bone marrow failure, due to receive a stem cell transplant. V usage is TRBV7-2 and J usage is TRBJ2-3, with 12 bases identical to TRBD2. Source: PBMCs, taken before TCRalphabeta/CD19-depleted stem cell transplant. CDR3 residues: CASSLEGLAGHTQYF. CDR3 nucleotide sequence: TGTGCCAGCAGCTTAGAGGGACTAGCGGGCCATACGCAGTATTTT.